A single sample gave rise to the 11 T cell receptor beta chains below, sequenced in a study of T cell responses to AZD1222 COVID-19 vaccine. Clones were read by immunoSEQ multiplex PCR, and TCRdb kept only the in-frame ones, dropping some. There are about 160,000 clones in the sample; about nine tenths occur only once, and around 4.9% lies in the top ten. The source was peripheral blood, collected on day 0 of AZD1222 vaccination. The source is an adult in good health.

This chain joins TRBV3-1 (or the pseudogene TRBV3-2) and TRBJ1-1; D remains unclear. V lost 2 bases, J lost 3 bases, and 10 bases lay in between. The CDR3 is 14 amino acids. CDR1 and CDR2 from the germline V gene are LGHDT and YNNKEL (reference sequence). This CDR3 is CASSQFYKYTEAFF. The CDR3 bases are TGTGCCAGCAGCCAATTCTACAAGTACACTGAAGCTTTCTTT.

V usage is TRBV6-5 and J usage is TRBJ2-7; tentative D call: TRBD2 (7 bases). V lost 2 bases, J lost 2 bases, and 16 bases lay in between. The length of the CDR3 is 16 residues. Germline CDR1 reads MNHEY; CDR2 reads SVGAGI. The CDR3 region is CASSYRVVGGAYEQYF. CDR3 DNA sequence: TGTGCCAGCAGTTACCGGGTTGTAGGGGGGGCCTACGAGCAGTACTTC.

This chain joins TRBV27 and TRBJ2-5; D not certain. The V end lost 3 bases, the J end lost 5 bases, and 16 bases lay between the germline ends. The V gene's germline CDR1 is MNHEY and CDR2 SMNVEV (reference sequence). There are 15 residues in the CDR3. CDR3 sequence reads: CASSLRWGLGETQYF. The CDR3 DNA follows: TGTGCCAGCAGTTTGCGGTGGGGTCTCGGCGAGACCCAGTACTTC.

V gene TRBV6-2 or TRBV6-3 combines with J gene TRBJ2-7, with D perhaps given as TRBD1 or TRBD2 (5 bases each). The CDR3 has 17 residues. Germline CDR1 reads MNHEY; CDR2 reads SVGEGT. Trimming shortened V by 4 bases and J by 0 bases, and 19 bases separated the two germline ends. Written as DNA, the CDR3 is TGTGCCAGCAGTTTAGGGGCGGCGGGCTACTACTCCTACGAGCAGTACTTC. Protein sequence: CASSLGAAGYYSYEQYF.

The chain employs TRBV6-2 or TRBV6-3 and TRBJ2-7; D not resolved. This CDR3 region has 14 residues. V dropped 5 bases and J dropped 2 bases, with 13 bases sitting between them. Germline CDR1 is MNHEY and CDR2 is SVGEGT. The CDR3 region has the DNA TGTGCCAGCAGTAACCAAATGCGACCCTACGAGCAGTACTTC. As protein: CASSNQMRPYEQYF.

The rearrangement uses TRBV6-5 and TRBJ1-5, with no clear D. This CDR3 is 13 amino acids long. The V gene's germline CDR1 is MNHEY and CDR2 SVGAGI. Trimming took 0 bases from V and 6 from J, leaving 6 bases between them. DNA of the CDR3: TGTGCCAGCAGTTACTCGAGGAGTCAGCCCCAGCATTTT. Protein: CASSYSRSQPQHF.

The genes are TRBV24-1 and TRBJ2-7; 10 nucleotides match TRBD1. This CDR3 region has 15 residues. Germline V gives CDR1 KGHDR, CDR2 SFDVKD. J was trimmed by 5 bases and V by 4 bases; bases with no gene match: 7. As DNA, the CDR3 is TGTGCCACCAGTGACCCTGGACAGGGGGATAACGAGCAGTACTTC. Translating gives CATSDPGQGDNEQYF.

V is TRBV14 and J is TRBJ2-7, with 9 bases lining up with TRBD2. CDR1 SGHDN and CDR2 FVKESK come from the germline V gene. Germline trimming cut 5 bases from V and 1 base from J; bases unmatched to any gene: 6. The CDR3 extends over 15 amino acids. The CDR3 sequence: CASSTLAGISYEQYF. The CDR3 nucleotides are TGTGCCAGCAGCACCCTAGCGGGAATATCCTACGAGCAGTACTTC.

The chain couples TRBV12-3 or TRBV12-4 to TRBJ2-5; a weak D match, TRBD2 (7 bases). The CDR3 is made up of 12 amino acids. V lost 6 bases and J 4 bases, leaving 9 bases between the germline ends. CDR3 in DNA: TGTGCCAGCAGAGGGGGGGGAGAGACCCAGTACTTC. Translation gives CASRGGGETQYF.

The J gene is TRBJ2-4, the V gene TRBV5-1; possible D gene TRBD2, 6 bases. The CDR3 has 15 amino acids. V dropped 0 bases and J dropped 8 bases, with 15 bases sitting between them. Germline CDR1 and CDR2: SGHRS and YFSETQ. The CDR3 sequence is CASSLAMGSGDIQYF. CDR3 DNA: TGCGCCAGCAGCTTGGCCATGGGGTCGGGGGACATTCAGTACTTC.

V and J are TRBV10-3 and TRBJ1-4, with D possibly matching TRBD1 (5 bases). Trimming cost V 3 bases and J 4 bases, with 12 bases left between them. Germline V gives CDR1 ENHRY, CDR2 SYGVKD. This CDR3 contains 15 residues. The CDR3 protein is CAISERGAGNEKLFF. The CDR3 coding sequence is TGTGCCATCAGTGAAAGGGGAGCGGGTAATGAAAAACTGTTTTTT.